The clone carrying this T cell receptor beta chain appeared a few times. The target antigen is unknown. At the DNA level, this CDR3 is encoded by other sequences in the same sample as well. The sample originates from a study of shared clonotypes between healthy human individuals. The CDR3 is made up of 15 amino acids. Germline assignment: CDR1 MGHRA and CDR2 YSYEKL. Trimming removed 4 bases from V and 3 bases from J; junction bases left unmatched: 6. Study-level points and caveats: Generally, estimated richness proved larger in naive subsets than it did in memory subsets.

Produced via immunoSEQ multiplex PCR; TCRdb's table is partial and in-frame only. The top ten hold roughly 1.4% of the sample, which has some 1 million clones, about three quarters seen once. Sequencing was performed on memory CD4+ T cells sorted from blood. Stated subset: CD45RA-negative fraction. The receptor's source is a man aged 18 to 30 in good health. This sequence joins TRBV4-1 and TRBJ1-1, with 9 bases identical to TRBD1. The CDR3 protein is CASSRGQGRDTEAFF. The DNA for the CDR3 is TGCGCCAGCAGCCGAGGACAGGGGCGCGACACTGAAGCTTTCTTT.